The next 19 T cell receptor beta chains were all read from a single sample in a study of blood T cell repertoires in COVID-19. Libraries were prepared by immunoSEQ multiplex PCR; TCRdb keeps only in-frame clonotypes and omits some of them. The sample includes approximately 530,000 clones, about 89% of them seen just once. Sequenced: peripheral blood. These receptors came from a woman aged 50 to 60 with COVID-19, enrolled during active disease.

V usage is TRBV19 and J usage is TRBJ2-3, with 11 bases identical to TRBD1. The ends lost 6 bases at V and 4 bases at J; junction bases unmatched: 3. CDR3 size: 14 residues. Germline lookup yields CDR1 LNHDA and CDR2 SQIVND (reference sequence). For the CDR3, the DNA is TGTGCCAGTAGCGGACAGGGGGCCGCAGATACGCAGTATTTT. Amino acid sequence: CASSGQGAADTQYF.

The J gene is TRBJ2-5, the V gene TRBV3-1 (or the pseudogene TRBV3-2); 7 nucleotides agree with TRBD1. V lost 4 bases and J lost 1; bases outside the gene matches: 12. Germline V CDR1 and CDR2: LGHDT, YNNKEL (reference sequence). CDR3 length: 17 amino acids. CDR3 amino acids: CASSLPTGTEFQETQYF. The CDR3 DNA reads TGTGCCAGCAGCCTCCCCACCGGGACAGAGTTCCAAGAGACCCAGTACTTC.

The chain has TRBV5-1 and TRBJ1-4, with D unclear. This CDR3 is built from 14 residues. Trimming took 7 bases from V and 6 from J, leaving 16 bases between them. Germline V gene lookup returns CDR1 SGHRS and CDR2 YFSETQ. Here the CDR3 reads CASGTGLSDEKLFF. CDR3 coding DNA: TGCGCCAGCGGTACGGGTCTCTCTGATGAAAAACTGTTTTTT.

This chain links TRBV4-2 with TRBJ1-2, with no clear D. This CDR3 has 15 amino acids. The V gene's germline CDR1 is LGHNA and CDR2 YNFKEQ. Trimming cost V 3 bases and J 8 bases, with 19 bases left between them. Here the CDR3 reads CASSQYIPEEGGYTF. CDR3 DNA sequence: TGTGCCAGCAGCCAGTATATCCCCGAGGAGGGAGGCTACACCTTC.

CDR3 residues: CASSPSSGENTEAFF. The CDR3 nucleotides read TGTGCCAGCTCACCATCGTCGGGAGAGAACACTGAAGCTTTCTTT. The chain uses TRBV18 and TRBJ1-1, with unresolved D. The V end was cut by 2 bases, the J end by 1 base, with 11 bases between. This CDR3 region has 15 residues. The germline V gene has CDR1 KGHSH and CDR2 LQKENI.

This clone was observed a handful of times. The chain has TRBV7-9 and TRBJ2-1; D is possibly TRBD2 (7 bases). The CDR3 sequence is 14 residues long. The V end was cut by 0 bases, the J end by 10 bases, with 13 bases between. The germline V gene has CDR1 SEHNR and CDR2 FQNEAQ (reference sequence). The CDR3 DNA is TGTGCCAGCAGCTTAGCGGCGGGGGCAAGGGAGCAGTTCTTC. This gives the protein CASSLAAGAREQFF.

This clone was observed a handful of times. The chain uses TRBV6-5 and TRBJ1-1, with unresolved D. The CDR3 runs 13 residues. Trimming took 8 bases from V and 1 from J, leaving 11 bases between them. Germline assignment: CDR1 MNHEY and CDR2 SVGAGI. Written as DNA, the CDR3 is TGTGCCAGCCTATTATACAGGAACACTGAAGCTTTCTTT. Residues: CASLLYRNTEAFF.

The V call is TRBV3-1 (or the pseudogene TRBV3-2), the J call TRBJ2-5, with TRBD2 identical over 8 bases. The germline CDR1 and CDR2 sequences are LGHDT and YNNKEL (reference sequence). Unmatched junction bases numbered 5, after V lost 4 bases and J lost 4 bases. CDR3 length: 14 amino acids. Written as DNA, the CDR3 is TGTGCCAGCAGCCCCCGAGCGGGGGTAGAGACCCAGTACTTC. It yields the protein CASSPRAGVETQYF.

The rearrangement links TRBV6-6 to TRBJ2-1; 13 bases are shared with TRBD2. This CDR3 contains 16 residues. Germline lookup yields CDR1 MNHNY and CDR2 SVGAGI (reference sequence). The trim removed 2 bases at V and 3 bases at J, leaving 1 base unmatched. The CDR3 reads CASSYGTSGDYNEQFF. The CDR3 coding sequence is TGTGCCAGCAGTTACGGGACTAGCGGGGACTACAATGAGCAGTTCTTC.

The chain has TRBV5-4 and TRBJ1-1; 7 bases are shared with TRBD1. V shed 2 bases and J 7 bases; nucleotides not matched to a gene: 5. CDR1 and CDR2 (germline): SGHNT, YYREEE (reference sequence). This CDR3 has 13 residues. The DNA of the CDR3 is TGTGCCAGCAGCTTCGGACAGGCACTTGAAGCTTTCTTT. It is translated as CASSFGQALEAFF.

This rearrangement joins TRBV3-1 (or the pseudogene TRBV3-2) to TRBJ2-7; 7 bases align to TRBD1. V dropped 4 bases and J dropped 2; count of bases not matched to a gene: 5. CDR3 length equals 14 residues. From germline, CDR1 is LGHDT and CDR2 YNNKEL (reference sequence). This chain's CDR3 is CASSPGDSAYEQYF. For the CDR3, the DNA is TGTGCCAGCAGCCCCGGGGACAGTGCCTACGAGCAGTACTTC.

The chain combines TRBV24-1 with TRBJ2-4, with 7 bases identical to TRBD1. In germline, CDR1 is KGHDR, CDR2 SFDVKD. The CDR3 contains 16 residues. The V and J ends lost 9 bases and 0 bases, in that order; junction bases with no gene match: 10. The CDR3 is CATRRGPLSAKNIQYF. The CDR3 DNA is TGTGCCACCCGAAGGGGGCCCCTCTCAGCCAAAAACATTCAGTACTTC.

A word on this clone: A read error may produce the germline difference seen at one junction end. The chain couples TRBV10-3 to TRBJ1-6; 7 nucleotides agree with TRBD1. This CDR3 has 12 residues. The germline CDR1 and CDR2 sequences are ENHRY and SYGVKD. The CDR3 loop is CAISEPDRPNLF. The CDR3 nucleotides are TGTGCCATCAGTGAACCGGACAGGCCGAATCTCTTT.

This clone was observed a handful of times. The chain carries TRBV28 and TRBJ1-3; D gene ambiguous. The V gene's germline CDR1 is MDHEN and CDR2 SYDVKM. V lost 2 bases, J lost 4 bases, and 9 bases lay in between. There are 14 residues in the CDR3. The CDR3 loop reads CASSLIRLGNTIYF. The CDR3 DNA reads TGTGCCAGCAGTTTAATACGGTTGGGAAACACCATATATTTT.

J is TRBJ1-2 and V is TRBV7-2; 9 bases align to TRBD1. V was pared by 2 bases and J by 3 bases, with 4 bases of the junction left unmatched. Germline V gene data show CDR1 as SGHTA and CDR2 as FQGNSA. The CDR3 has 15 amino acids. As DNA, the CDR3 is TGTGCCAGCAGCTTAAGGACAGGGGATTACTATGGCTACACCTTC. Its translation is CASSLRTGDYYGYTF. Using reference TRBV7-2 and TRBJ1-2 for the parts outside the CDR3, the full variable domain is GAGVSQSPSNKVTEKGKDVELRCDPISGHTALYWYRQSLGQGLEFLIYFQGNSAPDKSGLPSDRFSAERTGGSVSTLTIQRTQQEDSAVYLCASSLRTGDYYGYTFGSGTRLTVV.

V usage is TRBV5-1 and J usage is TRBJ1-5; D uncertain. The CDR3 runs to 13 residues. CDR1 is SGHRS and CDR2 is YFSETQ in the germline V gene. V lost 4 bases and J lost 6, with 11 bases in between. CDR3 in amino acids: CASSAVIGQPQHF. In DNA, the CDR3 is TGCGCCAGCAGCGCGGTAATAGGTCAGCCCCAGCATTTT.

The chain employs TRBV19 and TRBJ1-1, with TRBD1 matching over 8 bases. The germline gives CDR1 LNHDA, CDR2 SQIVND (reference sequence). After removal of 0 bases from V and 3 bases from J, the junction contained 9 bases not matched to a gene. The CDR3 is 17 residues long. The CDR3, as DNA: TGTGCCAGTAGTATAGAAGCAGGGGGCCTAGCGGACACTGAAGCTTTCTTT. This encodes CASSIEAGGLADTEAFF.

The chain recombines TRBV24-1 with TRBJ1-1; TRBD1 matches 7 bases. V lost 3 bases and J lost 4; bases outside the gene matches: 10. Germline V CDR1 and CDR2: KGHDR, SFDVKD. The CDR3 contains 16 residues. CDR3 nucleotides: TGTGCCACCAGTGATATTCTTACAGGGGCGGTCACTGAAGCTTTCTTT. The encoded protein is CATSDILTGAVTEAFF.

The chain uses TRBV14 and TRBJ1-2; 7 positions match TRBD1. Germline V gene sequence: CDR1 SGHDN, CDR2 FVKESK. This CDR3 spans 16 amino acids. Trimming cost V 1 base and J 6 bases; bases outside gene matches: 11. The CDR3: CASSQAIYRGMDGYTF. CDR3 DNA: TGTGCCAGCAGCCAAGCGATTTACAGGGGCATGGATGGCTACACCTTC. The complete variable domain, with remaining parts taken from reference TRBV14 and TRBJ1-2, reads EAGVTQFPSHSVIEKGQTVTLRCDPISGHDNLYWYRRVMGKEIKFLLHFVKESKQDESGMPNNRFLAERTGGTYSTLKVQPAELEDSGVYFCASSQAIYRGMDGYTFGSGTRLTVV.